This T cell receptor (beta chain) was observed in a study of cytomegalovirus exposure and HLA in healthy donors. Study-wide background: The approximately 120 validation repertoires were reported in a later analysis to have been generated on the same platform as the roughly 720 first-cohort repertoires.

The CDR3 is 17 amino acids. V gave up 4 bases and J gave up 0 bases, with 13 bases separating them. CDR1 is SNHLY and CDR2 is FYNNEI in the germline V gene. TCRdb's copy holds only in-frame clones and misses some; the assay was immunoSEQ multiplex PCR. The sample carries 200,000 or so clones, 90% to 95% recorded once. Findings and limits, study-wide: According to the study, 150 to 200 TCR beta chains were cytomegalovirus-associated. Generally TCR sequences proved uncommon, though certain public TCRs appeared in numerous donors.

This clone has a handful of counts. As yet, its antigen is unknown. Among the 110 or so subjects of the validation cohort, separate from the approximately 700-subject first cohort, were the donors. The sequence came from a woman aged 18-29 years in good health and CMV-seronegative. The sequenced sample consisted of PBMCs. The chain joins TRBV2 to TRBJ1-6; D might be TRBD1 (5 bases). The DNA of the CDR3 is TGTGCCAGCAGTGGCCTGGGGCCCAGCTCCTATAATTCACCCCTCCACTTT. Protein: CASSGLGPSSYNSPLHF.